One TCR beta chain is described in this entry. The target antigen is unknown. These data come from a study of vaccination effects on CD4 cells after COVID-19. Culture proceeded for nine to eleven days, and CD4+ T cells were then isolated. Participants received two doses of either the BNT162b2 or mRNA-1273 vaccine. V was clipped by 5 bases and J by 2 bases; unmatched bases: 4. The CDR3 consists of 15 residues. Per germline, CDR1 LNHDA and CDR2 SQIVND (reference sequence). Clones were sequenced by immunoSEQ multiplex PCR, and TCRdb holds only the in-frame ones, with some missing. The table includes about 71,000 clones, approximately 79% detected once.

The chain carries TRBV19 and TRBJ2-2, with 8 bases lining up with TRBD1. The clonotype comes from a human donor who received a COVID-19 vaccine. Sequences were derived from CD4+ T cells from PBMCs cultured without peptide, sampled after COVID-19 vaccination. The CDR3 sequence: CASSADRGNTGELFF. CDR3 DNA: TGTGCCAGTAGTGCTGACAGGGGAAACACCGGGGAGCTGTTTTTT.